This TCR beta chain originates from a study of T cells in localized non-small cell lung cancer. The data were produced by immunoSEQ multiplex PCR, yet TCRdb's version contains in-frame clones alone and is incomplete. The repertoire holds about 27,000 clones, with about 81% as singletons. V was trimmed by 2 bases and J by 2 bases, leaving 7 bases between them. This CDR3 comprises 14 residues. Germline-derived CDR1 and CDR2 are WSHSY and SAAADI. The chain joins TRBV10-2 to TRBJ1-3; perhaps TRBD1 as D (5 bases). Here the sequenced sample was peripheral blood, taken before any cancer treatment. The TCR was taken from a woman aged 40-75 years with stage I lung adenocarcinoma. The CDR3 region has the DNA TGCGCCAGCAGTGAGGGGGGAACTGGAAACACCATATATTTT. This codes for CASSEGGTGNTIYF.